The 11 T cell receptor beta chains given below trace back to one sample, sequenced in a study of early T cells in non-severe SARS-CoV-2 infection. Each CDR3 protein gets one entry after TCRdb re-called the 5' RACE reads with MiXCR. The repertoire holds under 70,000 distinct CDR3 sequences, with about 13% as singletons. Material: whole blood, obtained at baseline. These receptors all stem from an adult who was a healthcare worker with PCR-confirmed SARS-CoV-2 infection or an uninfected control (not recorded which).

This clonotype was seen at least ten times. The J gene is TRBJ2-7, the V gene TRBV18, with D unresolved. In germline, CDR1 is KGHSH, CDR2 LQKENI. The CDR3 has 12 amino acids. V lost 3 bases, J lost 2 bases, and 5 bases lay in between. The CDR3 spells CASSPETYEQYF. In DNA form, the CDR3 reads TGTGCCAGCTCACCCGAGACCTACGAGCAGTACTTC.

This clonotype was recorded a few times. CDR3 region: CASSQLPGGANTGELFF. CDR3 in DNA: TGCGCCAGCAGCCAACTCCCCGGGGGGGCGAACACCGGGGAGCTGTTTTTT. The rearrangement joins TRBV4-3 to TRBJ2-2; 8 bases map to TRBD2. Germline CDR1 LGHNA, CDR2 YSLEER. Trimming cost V 2 bases and J 0 bases; bases outside gene matches: 5. CDR3 size: 17 residues.

CDR3 nucleotide sequence: TGCAGCACCACCGGCGGGGTCAATGAGCAGTTCTTC. It is translated as CSTTGGVNEQFF. The chain has TRBV20-1 and TRBJ2-1, with D perhaps TRBD2 (6 bases). This CDR3 has 12 amino acids. The germline V gene encodes CDR1 DFQATT and CDR2 SNEGSKA (reference sequence).

The chain joins TRBV7-2 to TRBJ2-1; TRBD1 aligns across 8 bases. V shed 4 bases, J shed 4 bases, and the junction held 0 bases outside the gene matches. The CDR3 totals 13 residues. In germline, CDR1 is SGHTA, CDR2 FQGNSA. The CDR3: CASSWDRYNEQFF. Written as DNA, the CDR3 is TGTGCCAGCAGCTGGGACAGGTACAATGAGCAGTTCTTC.

DNA for the CDR3: TGTGCCAGCAGCTTAGGGGGGCATGGCAATCAGCCCCAGCATTTT. This sequence encodes CASSLGGHGNQPQHF. The chain couples TRBV6-2 or TRBV6-3 to TRBJ1-5; tentatively, D is TRBD1 (6 bases). The CDR3 sequence is 15 residues long. Per the germline V gene, CDR1 is MNHEY and CDR2 is SVGEGT. V dropped 6 bases and J dropped 2 bases, with 14 bases sitting between them.

This chain uses TRBV7-9 with TRBJ1-1; the D is unclear. Trimming pared 4 bases from V and 4 bases from J, leaving 7 bases between. Germline V lookup: CDR1 SEHNR, CDR2 FQNEAQ (reference sequence). The CDR3 consists of 12 residues. The CDR3 DNA follows: TGTGCCAGCAGCTGGGAGAGCACTGAAGCTTTCTTT. This translates into CASSWESTEAFF.

The chain combines TRBV7-9 with TRBJ1-1; TRBD1 is a possible D gene (5 bases). The CDR3 is 11 residues long. Germline V CDR1 and CDR2: SEHNR, FQNEAQ (reference sequence). V dropped 3 bases and J dropped 8 bases, with 7 bases sitting between them. Here the CDR3 reads CASSFPGEAFF. The CDR3 coding sequence is TGTGCCAGCAGCTTTCCAGGGGAAGCTTTCTTT.

This clonotype occurred a few times. The chain carries TRBV25-1 and TRBJ2-3, with 11 bases identical to TRBD2. CDR3 size: 18 residues. CDR1 is MGHDK, CDR2 SYGVNS, per germline. Germline trimming cut 3 bases from V and 5 bases from J; bases unmatched to any gene: 13. CDR3 protein: CASSEENLSGGARDTQYF. As DNA, the CDR3 is TGTGCCAGCAGTGAGGAGAACCTTAGCGGGGGGGCGAGAGATACGCAGTATTTT.

The chain is built from TRBV7-2 and TRBJ2-3; D is possibly TRBD2 (5 bases). Trimming removed 1 base from V and 7 bases from J, with 15 bases in between. This CDR3 is 15 amino acids long. Germline V CDR1 and CDR2: SGHTA, FQGNSA. The CDR3 loop reads CASSLGRGKLNTQYF. DNA for the CDR3: TGTGCCAGCAGCTTAGGTCGAGGGAAGTTAAATACGCAGTATTTT.

The chain links TRBV7-3 to TRBJ2-1; 7 bases fit TRBD2. Germline CDR1 reads SGHTA; CDR2 reads FQGTGA. The CDR3 is 15 amino acids. V shed 4 bases, J shed 5 bases, and the junction held 8 bases outside the gene matches. This chain's CDR3 is CASSSSGELNNEQFF. The CDR3 DNA is TGTGCCAGCAGCTCCAGCGGGGAGCTAAACAATGAGCAGTTCTTC.

The rearrangement links TRBV4-1 to TRBJ2-7, with D perhaps matching TRBD1 (6 bases). Germline V gene sequence: CDR1 MGHRA, CDR2 YSYEKL. V shed 1 base and J shed 2 bases, with 9 bases lying between them. The CDR3 is 14 residues long. The DNA of the CDR3 is TGCGCCAGCAGCCAAGCGGACAGAGCCTACGAGCAGTACTTC. Its translation: CASSQADRAYEQYF.